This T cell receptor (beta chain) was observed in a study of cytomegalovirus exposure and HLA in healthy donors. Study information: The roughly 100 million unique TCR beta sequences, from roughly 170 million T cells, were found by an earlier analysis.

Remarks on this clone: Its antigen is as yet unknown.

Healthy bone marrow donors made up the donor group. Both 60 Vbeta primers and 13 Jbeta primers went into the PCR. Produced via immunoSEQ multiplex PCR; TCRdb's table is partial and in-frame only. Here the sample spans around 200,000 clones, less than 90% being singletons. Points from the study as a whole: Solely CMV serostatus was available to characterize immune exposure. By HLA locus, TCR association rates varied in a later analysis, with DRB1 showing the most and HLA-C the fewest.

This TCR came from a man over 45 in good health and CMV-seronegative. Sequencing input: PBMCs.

CDR3 region: CASSFETARLGSYGGYTF. The CDR3 DNA reads as TGTGCCAGCAGCTTCGAGACAGCAAGGTTGGGATCTTATGGGGGCTACACCTTC. This rearrangement joins TRBV7-9 to TRBJ1-2, with TRBD1 as a possible D gene (5 bases). Germline assignment: CDR1 SEHNR and CDR2 FQNEAQ (reference sequence). Trimming removed 3 bases at V and 8 bases at J, with 28 bases between. This CDR3 spans 18 amino acids.